By share, the clone carrying this T cell receptor (beta chain) counts as medium-sized. Its antigen is undetermined. V was cut by 1 base and J by 6 bases, with 13 bases left in between. In germline, CDR1 is SGHTA, CDR2 FQGNSA. The CDR3 has 14 residues. Multiplex PCR employing 32 V and 13 J primers generated amplicons of the TCR beta CDR3. TCRdb processed the multiplex PCR reads anew with MiXCR; each CDR3 protein has one entry. Here the sample spans 9,000 to 13,000 distinct CDR3 sequences, approximately 20% being singletons. This sample is drawn from a study of immune heterogeneity within non-small cell lung tumors. Whole-study results and caveats: Recurrence of identical dominant CDR3 beta clonotypes was observed across tumor sites within a patient, alongside site-unique high-frequency clones. In tumor regions, T-cell clonality showed a moderate but significant correlation with local tumor mutational burden (R around 0.35). T-cell receptor beta clonotypes at high frequency differed largely between individual patients.

Bulk tumor genomic DNA (approximately 600 ng per sample) served as template. Surgery yielded several widely spaced biopsies per primary tumor. Curative surgical treatment was performed in patients who had newly diagnosed, untreated non-small cell lung cancer. Sample: lung tumor tissue. The TCR sequence derives from a man between 60 and 75 years old with non-small cell lung cancer. This sequence joins TRBV7-2 and TRBJ2-7, with a weak D call TRBD1 (5 bases). The CDR3 spells CASSLGGGSVEQYF. Written as DNA, the CDR3 is TGTGCCAGCAGCTTAGGGGGCGGCTCGGTCGAGCAGTACTTC.